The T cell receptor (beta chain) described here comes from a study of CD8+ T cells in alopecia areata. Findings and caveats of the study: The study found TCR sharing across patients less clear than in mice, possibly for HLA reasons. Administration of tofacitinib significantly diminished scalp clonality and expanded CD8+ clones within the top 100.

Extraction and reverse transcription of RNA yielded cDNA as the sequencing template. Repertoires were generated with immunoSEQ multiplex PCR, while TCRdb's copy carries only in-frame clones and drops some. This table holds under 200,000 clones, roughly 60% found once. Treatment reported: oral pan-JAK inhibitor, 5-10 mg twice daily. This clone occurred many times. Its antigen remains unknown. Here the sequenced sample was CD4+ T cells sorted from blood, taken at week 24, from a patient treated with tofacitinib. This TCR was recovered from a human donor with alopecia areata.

The DNA for the CDR3 is TGCGCCAGCAGCCCTTATAACAGGGGGCGGATATCGAACACCGGGGAGCTGTTTTTT. Translated, it gives CASSPYNRGRISNTGELFF. The V and J genes are TRBV5-1 and TRBJ2-2, with 9 bases identical to TRBD1. The V gene end was trimmed by 4 bases and the J gene end by 0 bases; junction bases not matched to a gene: 13. The CDR3 contains 19 residues. The germline V gene has CDR1 SGHRS and CDR2 YFSETQ.